The 7 T cell receptor beta chains reported below all come from one sample, sequenced in a study of T cells in localized non-small cell lung cancer. Assay: immunoSEQ multiplex PCR; the TCRdb copy retains only in-frame clones and omits some. The repertoire holds 30,000 or so clones, with approximately 88% as singletons. This sample comprised peripheral blood, obtained before any cancer treatment. Every receptor here comes from a male donor older than 55 with stage I lung adenocarcinoma.

This clone is a singleton in its sample. The V and J genes are TRBV9 and TRBJ1-3, with D hard to call. The CDR3 has 16 residues. Germline V gene sequence: CDR1 SGDLS, CDR2 YYNGEE. Trimming removed 0 bases at V and 5 bases at J, with 15 bases between. CDR3 region: CASSVEGLGPRNTIYF. CDR3 bases: TGTGCCAGCAGCGTAGAGGGATTAGGCCCGAGAAACACCATATATTTT.

The J gene is TRBJ2-7, the V gene TRBV18; D might be TRBD2 (5 bases). CDR3 length equals 14 residues. Trimming took off 2 bases at V and 1 base at J, with 9 bases between the two ends. Germline CDR1 is KGHSH and CDR2 is LQKENI. The DNA of the CDR3 is TGTGCCAGCTCACCAGGAGGTCGTTCCTACGAGCAGTACTTC. Translating it yields CASSPGGRSYEQYF.

J is TRBJ2-5 and V is TRBV7-2, with no clear D. The V end lost 7 bases, the J end lost 9 bases, and 9 bases lay between the germline ends. The germline CDR1 and CDR2 sequences are SGHTA and FQGNSA. The CDR3 totals 10 residues. The CDR3 sequence is CASTGKAQYF. As DNA, the CDR3 is TGTGCCAGCACAGGCAAGGCCCAGTACTTC.

The CDR3, as DNA: TGTGCCATCAGTGGCTACGAGGGACCCTATGGCTACACCTTC. Translated, it gives CAISGYEGPYGYTF. This chain links TRBV10-3 with TRBJ1-2; TRBD1 is a possible D gene (5 bases). The CDR3 totals 14 residues. V was pared by 4 bases and J by 4 bases, with 13 bases between. Looked up from germline, CDR1 is ENHRY and CDR2 is SYGVKD.

This clone was counted between two and nine times. The rearrangement joins TRBV2 to TRBJ1-2, with D possibly matching TRBD1 (5 bases). Germline V gene sequence: CDR1 SNHLY, CDR2 FYNNEI. Trimming pared 1 base from V and 10 bases from J, leaving 7 bases between. This CDR3 region has 11 residues. This CDR3 is CASSEDRTYTF. CDR3 sequence (DNA): TGTGCCAGCAGTGAAGACAGGACCTACACCTTC. Complete variable domain (other parts from reference TRBV2 and TRBJ1-2): EPEVTQTPSHQVTQMGQEVILRCVPISNHLYFYWYRQILGQKVEFLVSFYNNEISEKSEIFDDQFSVERPDGSNFTLKIRSTKLEDSAMYFCASSEDRTYTFGSGTRLTVV.

This sequence joins TRBV6-5 and TRBJ1-6; no reliable D call. This CDR3 contains 14 residues. Germline CDR1 MNHEY, CDR2 SVGAGI. V shed 6 bases and J shed 7 bases, with 13 bases lying between them. CDR3 DNA sequence: TGTGCCAGCAGGCTCGACATGGCCAATTCACCCCTCCACTTT. As protein: CASRLDMANSPLHF.

This clone was counted once. The chain couples TRBV4-3 to TRBJ1-1, with D possibly TRBD1 on 5 matching bases. CDR3 length: 15 amino acids. Trimming left V 0 bases short and J 1 base short, with 9 bases between. From germline, CDR1 is LGHNA and CDR2 YSLEER. This CDR3 is CASSQEWQGNTEAFF. In DNA, the CDR3 is TGCGCCAGCAGCCAAGAGTGGCAGGGGAACACTGAAGCTTTCTTT.